A selection of T cell receptor beta chains follows, all from one sample in a study of Graves' ophthalmopathy and Graves' hyperthyroidism. One entry per CDR3 protein results from TCRdb running MiXCR on the multiplex PCR reads. The table includes hundreds of thousands of distinct CDR3 sequences, around 14% detected once. Sequencing input: blood. The source is a woman aged 25 to 39 with Graves' ophthalmopathy. Both conserved end residues are part of each CDR3.

TRBV30	TRBJ2-1	CAWRWGYNEQFF
TRBV20-1	TRBJ1-1	CSARDPNHGSYTEAFF
TRBV5-4	TRBJ1-2	CASSLSDLDYGYTF
TRBV19	TRBJ2-6	CASSTPYGGGTLRSGANVLTF
TRBV12-3/TRBV12-4	TRBJ2-5	CASSFLSGETQYF
TRBV15	TRBJ1-1	CATSRAGTEAFF
TRBV7-2	TRBJ2-4	CASSLGGLAGENIKYF
TRBV3-1	TRBJ1-3	CASSQEVGASGNTIYF
TRBV6-5	TRBJ1-1	CASQFPGLGAPEAFF
TRBV28	TRBJ1-6	CASDSLTDSLHF
TRBV6-1	TRBJ2-7	CASSELGPREQYF
TRBV6-1	TRBJ2-7	CASSGSRRGEQYF
TRBV6-5	TRBJ1-5	CASSYSTVSGNQPQHF
TRBV11-2	TRBJ1-5	CASSKDGNSNQPQHF
TRBV4-1	TRBJ2-5	CASSQGGGGETQYF
TRBV20-1	TRBJ1-2	CSARMGQGGSYTF
TRBV2	TRBJ2-7	CAGGQGLRYEQYF
TRBV28	TRBJ2-7	CASTSFRGSGYEQYF
TRBV7-2	TRBJ2-7	CASSLGRGTNYEQYF
TRBV12-3/TRBV12-4	TRBJ1-5	CASSFWIQPQHF
TRBV13	TRBJ2-7	CASSPKPGAPEQYF
TRBV20-1	TRBJ1-1	CSASRQGVSTEAFF
TRBV5-1	TRBJ2-7	CASSLGTEPYEQYF
TRBV6-1	TRBJ1-2	CASSGGTGDGYTF
TRBV6-1	TRBJ1-2	CASSDGQGATYGYTF
TRBV5-1	TRBJ1-1	CASSRADRADTEAFF
TRBV9	TRBJ2-7	CASSVGLSSGEQYF
TRBV12-3/TRBV12-4	TRBJ1-5	CASSMTGGESGSRQPQHF
TRBV7-3	TRBJ2-6	CASTLTDLSGLSGANVLTF
TRBV11-2	TRBJ1-3	CASSFRGGSGNTIYF
TRBV10-3	TRBJ2-5	CAIRAGGMGETQYF
TRBV12-3/TRBV12-4	TRBJ2-5	CASSWTAGTGGETQYF
TRBV19	TRBJ1-5	CASMTGGTSNQPQHF
TRBV7-3	TRBJ1-2	CASSLEGQGRNYGYTF
TRBV7-9	TRBJ2-5	CASSLGRSGWEETQYF
TRBV5-1	TRBJ1-1	CASSIKGPQGNTEAFF
TRBV10-3	TRBJ2-2	CAIRTGQAKGTGELFF
TRBV12-3/TRBV12-4	TRBJ1-1	CASSLGQGAPFF
TRBV12-3/TRBV12-4	TRBJ1-3	CASSPTGLGNTIYF
TRBV4-1	TRBJ1-5	CASSQVGKYQPQHF
TRBV6-1	TRBJ1-2	CASRQVDYGYTF
TRBV27	TRBJ2-4	CASSFRRGNIQYF
TRBV11-2	TRBJ2-2	CASLKGDIRNTGELFF